This T cell receptor (beta chain) originates from a study of blood T cell repertoires in COVID-19 (TCRdb year 2020). For the wider study: Collaborator samples came from the United States, Italy and Spain and covered acute and convalescent phases of COVID-19. The samples were drawn from the first 160 participants of the ongoing ImmuneRACE study and from roughly 1,300 subjects provided by 6 global collaborators. Where available, HLA class I and class II types were taken from metadata supplied by the sample provider and were not determined by assay-based typing. The repertoires were made available in a free public database intended to serve as a resource for research on the immune response to SARS-CoV-2. Deeply sampled blood TCRbeta repertoires from subjects exposed to, actively infected with, or recovered from COVID-19 were included in the dataset. A de-identified subject ID, COVID-19 status, age in years and sex were almost always included in the sample metadata. The material from the prospective study consisted of cDNA or gDNA derived from T cells, B-cell-depleted T cells, or PBMCs.

A note on this clone: No cognate antigen has been identified for it. No much larger clonotype is one base removed from it; base qualities were not supplied.

TCRbeta CDR3 regions were amplified from genomic DNA by means of the immunoSEQ Assay, a bias-controlled multiplex PCR. Regarding the original processing steps: Nucleated cell counts per sample were estimated from amplification of reference gene primers within the assay. To quantify the absolute abundance of each unique TCRbeta CDR3 rearrangement, sequence reads were collapsed and filtered. For each sample, productive Simpson clonality was calculated as the square root of Simpson's diversity index over productive rearrangements. Held by TCRdb, this immuneACCESS table contains in-frame sequences only and omits some clones. Under half of the omission traces to an unresolved V gene where checked; the cause of the rest is unknown. V, J and clone size derive from that table, while D and trimming were established from the DNA sequence. This sample holds some 350,000 clones; about 90% were observed only once. Jointly, the top ten make up approximately 7% of the sample.

The research as a whole found: How much clinical and demographic metadata was included differed by source and by participant, and the metadata was provided uncurated.

The germline V gene gives CDR1 as LGHNA and CDR2 as YNFKEQ. The V end gives up 5 bases and the J end 4 bases, leaving 2 bases in the junction not matched to a gene. From the cysteine up to the phenylalanine, the CDR3 has a length of 12 residues. Of the read, only the CDR3 DNA is kept; its 36 bases are in frame from base 1. The collaborating institutions used their own protocols to collect whole blood in K2EDTA tubes. For TCRbeta analysis, collaborators shipped samples as frozen whole blood, isolated PBMCs, or DNA extracted from either of those sample types. The V and J genes are TRBV4-2 and TRBJ2-7; TRBD2 agrees with 7 junctional bases. The sequencing sample was made of peripheral blood. This TCR was sampled from a man aged 18 to 30 with active or convalescent COVID-19. The nucleotides are TGTGCCAGCAGCGGGAGGGAATACGAGCAGTACTTC. Translated, it reads CASSGREYEQYF.